In this sample, the clone carrying this TCR beta chain turned up many times. This specimen comes from a study of blood T cells in healthy people across ages. A second roughly 6 to 12 cycle PCR used barcoded and J-beta primers. MiXCR, run by TCRdb on the 5' RACE reads, gives a single entry per CDR3 protein. The table includes around 870,000 distinct CDR3 sequences, about 30% detected once. Collection of 9.5 to 10 milliliters of peripheral blood was performed for each donor. The V and J ends lost 4 bases and 11 bases, in that order; junction bases with no gene match: 4. The CDR3 has 13 amino acids. Germline V gene data show CDR1 as LGHDT and CDR2 as YNNKEL (reference sequence).

Input material: blood. The rearrangement links TRBV3-1 to TRBJ1-5; 11 bases align to TRBD1. This clonotype was obtained from an elderly woman in good health. DNA for the CDR3: TGTGCCAGCAGCCCACCGGGACAGGGGGCCCAGCATTTT. This translates into CASSPPGQGAQHF.